These 4 T cell receptor beta chains were sequenced from one sample in a study of response to subunit inactivated influenza vaccine (dated by TCRdb to the late 2010s). Library generation was performed with RT-PCR. Sequencing used an Illumina HiSeq 2500. In-frame beta chains were kept once TCRdb had trimmed the public reads at Q25 with fastp and called clones with MiXCR. Each entry is one CDR3 protein sequence, shown with its most common DNA and genes. In all, the sample holds about 240,000 distinct CDR3 sequences, and over 9% of those were seen once. Of the sample, approximately 8.3% is held by the ten largest clones. Sequencing was performed on non-naive T cells sorted from PBMCs, taken around 14 days before vaccination. The cell subset or site label, as the study defines it: memory T cell fraction. The receptor set was obtained from a man in his forties or fifties who received an inactivated influenza vaccine. Donor details come from another sample of the same person, matched by shared clones.

This clonotype was recorded a few times. V usage is TRBV9 and J usage is TRBJ1-4; tentatively, D is TRBD1 (6 bases). The ends were cut back, 0 bases at V and 8 bases at J, with 17 bases in the middle. Germline V CDR1 and CDR2: SGDLS, YYNGEE. The CDR3 runs to 16 residues. The CDR3 sequence is CASSVERPKGEEKLFF. The CDR3 DNA reads TGTGCCAGCAGCGTAGAGAGGCCGAAGGGGGAGGAAAAACTGTTTTTT.

J is TRBJ2-2 and V is TRBV18; tentatively, D is TRBD2 (5 bases). The V end was cut by 6 bases, the J end by 7 bases, with 18 bases between. Germline V gives CDR1 KGHSH, CDR2 LQKENI. CDR3 size: 15 residues. The CDR3, as DNA: TGTGCCAGCTCGCTGAATGGACTCCAAGGCGGGGAGCTGTTTTTT. As protein: CASSLNGLQGGELFF.

This chain's CDR3 is CAWTRGESNTQYF. In DNA form, the CDR3 reads TGTGCCTGGACGCGGGGGGAGTCCAATACGCAGTATTTT. V usage is TRBV30 and J usage is TRBJ2-3; 8 nucleotides match TRBD2. With V trimmed by 4 bases and J by 7 bases, 7 bases remained unmatched. CDR3 size: 13 residues. Germline V gene lookup returns CDR1 GTSNPN and CDR2 SVGIG (reference sequence).

This clonotype has ten or more counts. V usage is TRBV27 and J usage is TRBJ2-5, with 9 bases matching TRBD1. Germline CDR1 reads MNHEY; CDR2 reads SMNVEV (reference sequence). V lost 4 bases to trimming and J lost 5 bases; unmatched junction nucleotides: 8. The CDR3 covers 15 residues. CDR3 nucleotides: TGTGCCAGCAGTTCATGGACAGGGGTTGGTGAGACCCAGTACTTC. Residues: CASSSWTGVGETQYF.